This TCR beta chain derives from a study of cytomegalovirus exposure and HLA in healthy donors. Study observations and caveats: A later analysis associated under 20,000 TCR beta sequences with HLA alleles at a 0.05 false discovery rate. Upon later analysis, HLA-associated TCR beta chains proved more clonally expanded than other, equally common chains.

The CDR3 spans 15 residues. The junction had 7 bases not matched to a gene; V was cut back by 3 bases and J by 6 bases. Germline CDR1 SGHRS, CDR2 YFSETQ. The PCR had 60 Vbeta and 13 Jbeta primers. Clones were sequenced by immunoSEQ multiplex PCR, and TCRdb holds only the in-frame ones, with some missing. Counted here are under 150,000 clones, approximately 68% occurring once; the ten biggest clones make up approximately 2%. Participants comprised healthy donors of bone marrow. A note on this clone: Its cognate antigen is unknown.

The sequence was obtained from a man aged 40-50 years in good health and CMV-seronegative. V usage is TRBV5-1 and J usage is TRBJ2-7; the match to TRBD1 covers 12 bases. Sequencing was done on a sample of PBMCs. The CDR3 spells CASSWKGQGAGEQYF. Here the CDR3 DNA reads TGCGCCAGCAGCTGGAAGGGACAGGGGGCGGGCGAGCAGTACTTC.